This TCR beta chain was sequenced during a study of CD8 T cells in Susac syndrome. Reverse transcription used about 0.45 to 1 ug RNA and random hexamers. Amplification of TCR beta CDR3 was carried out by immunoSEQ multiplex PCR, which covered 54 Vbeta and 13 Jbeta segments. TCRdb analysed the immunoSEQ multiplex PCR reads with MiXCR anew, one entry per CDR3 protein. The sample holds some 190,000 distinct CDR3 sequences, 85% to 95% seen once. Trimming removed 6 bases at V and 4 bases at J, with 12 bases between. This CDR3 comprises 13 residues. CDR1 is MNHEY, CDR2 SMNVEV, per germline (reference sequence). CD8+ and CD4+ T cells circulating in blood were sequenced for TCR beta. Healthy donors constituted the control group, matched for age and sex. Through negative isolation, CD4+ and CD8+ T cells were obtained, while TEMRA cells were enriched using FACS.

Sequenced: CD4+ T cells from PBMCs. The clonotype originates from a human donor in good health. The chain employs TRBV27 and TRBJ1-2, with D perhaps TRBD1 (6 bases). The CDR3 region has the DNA TGTGCCAGCAGCCTGGACAGTGGCTATGGCTACACCTTC. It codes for CASSLDSGYGYTF.